These 7 T cell receptor beta chains share one sample of origin, sequenced in a study of response to subunit inactivated influenza vaccine. MiXCR, run by TCRdb on the RT-PCR reads, gives a single entry per CDR3 protein. The data contain over 750,000 distinct CDR3 sequences, 20% to 25% of them singletons. The starting material was PBMCs from blood, obtained roughly 5 days after vaccination. The receptors were sampled from a man aged 45-60 years who received an inactivated influenza vaccine.

The chain couples TRBV2 to TRBJ2-7, with D possibly being TRBD2 (6 bases). Germline CDR1 SNHLY, CDR2 FYNNEI. The CDR3 length is 12 residues. Trimming stripped 6 bases from V and 3 bases from J, with 9 bases between. The DNA of the CDR3 is TGTGCCAGCAGCCGGGACTTCTACGAGCAGTACTTC. Amino acid sequence: CASSRDFYEQYF.

This clonotype was found a few times. The chain recombines TRBV10-3 with TRBJ1-6, with a weak D call TRBD1 (5 bases). Germline lookup yields CDR1 ENHRY and CDR2 SYGVKD. This CDR3 has 15 residues. Trimming cost V 6 bases and J 2 bases, with 11 bases left between them. The chain's CDR3 is CAIRAEGPYNSPLHF. The CDR3 DNA sequence: TGTGCCATCAGGGCGGAGGGACCCTATAATTCACCCCTCCACTTT.

V gene TRBV29-1 combines with J gene TRBJ2-7, with 9 nucleotides matching TRBD2. The V gene's germline CDR1 is SQVTM and CDR2 ANQGSEA. V trimming: 4 bases; J trimming: 7 bases; junction bases outside the gene matches: 14. This CDR3 region has 15 residues. In DNA, the CDR3 is TGCAGCGTTGCCCGGGGTAGCGGGGGCCCTAAGGAGCAGTACTTC. It specifies CSVARGSGGPKEQYF.

The gene calls are TRBV12-3 or TRBV12-4 and TRBJ1-1; TRBD1 might be the D (5 bases). V lost 6 bases and J 3 bases, leaving 14 bases between the germline ends. The CDR3 is made up of 14 amino acids. CDR3 nucleotides: TGTGCCAGCAGGTTAACAGGTTACCACACTGAAGCTTTCTTT. It is translated as CASRLTGYHTEAFF.

In its sample, this clonotype was seen a few times. The gene calls are TRBV7-2 and TRBJ2-3; 14 bases fit TRBD2. CDR3 length equals 16 residues. Germline CDR1 reads SGHTA; CDR2 reads FQGNSA. Trimming took 4 bases from V and 4 from J; bases not matched to a gene: 4. The CDR3 sequence is CASSSGLAGAPDTQYF. The DNA for the CDR3 is TGTGCCAGCAGCTCGGGACTAGCGGGGGCCCCAGATACGCAGTATTTT.

This clonotype was recorded many times. J is TRBJ2-7 and V is TRBV10-3, with D possibly being TRBD2 (6 bases). The V and J ends lost 6 bases and 0 bases respectively, with 12 bases between them. CDR3 length: 14 amino acids. The germline gives CDR1 ENHRY, CDR2 SYGVKD. The CDR3 region has the DNA TGTGCCATCAGGAGGGACTCCTACTCCTACGAGCAGTACTTC. Translating it yields CAIRRDSYSYEQYF.

This clonotype was observed at least ten times. This rearrangement joins TRBV29-1 to TRBJ2-1; TRBD2 is a possible D gene (5 bases). Trimming stripped 4 bases from V and 6 bases from J, with 13 bases between. CDR3 length equals 13 residues. The germline CDR1 and CDR2 sequences are SQVTM and ANQGSEA. CDR3 loop: CSVGKPSTNEQFF. The CDR3 DNA reads TGCAGCGTTGGTAAGCCTAGCACCAATGAGCAGTTCTTC.